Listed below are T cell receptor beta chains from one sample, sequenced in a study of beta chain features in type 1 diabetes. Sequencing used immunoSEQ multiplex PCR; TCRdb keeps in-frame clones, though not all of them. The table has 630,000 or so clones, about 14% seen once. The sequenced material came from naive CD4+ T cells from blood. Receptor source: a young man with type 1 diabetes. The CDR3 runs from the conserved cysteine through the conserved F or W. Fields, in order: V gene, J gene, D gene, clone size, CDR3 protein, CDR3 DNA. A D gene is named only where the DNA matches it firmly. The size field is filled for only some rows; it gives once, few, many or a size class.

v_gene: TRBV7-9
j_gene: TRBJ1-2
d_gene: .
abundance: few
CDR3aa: CDGVPPANYGYTF
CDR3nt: TGTGATGGGGTCCCCCCAGCTAACTATGGCTACACCTTC

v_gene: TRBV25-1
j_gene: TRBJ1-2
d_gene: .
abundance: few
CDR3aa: CASSSDSYGYTF
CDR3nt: TGTGCCAGCAGTTCGGACAGCTATGGCTACACCTTC

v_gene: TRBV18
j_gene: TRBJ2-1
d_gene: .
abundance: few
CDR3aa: CASSRQVSGEQFF
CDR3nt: TGTGCCAGTTCCCGACAGGTCTCAGGTGAGCAGTTCTTC

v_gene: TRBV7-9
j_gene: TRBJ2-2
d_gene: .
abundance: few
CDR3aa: CASSFDTYTGELFF
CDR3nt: TGTGCCAGCAGCTTCGACACGTACACCGGGGAGCTGTTTTTT

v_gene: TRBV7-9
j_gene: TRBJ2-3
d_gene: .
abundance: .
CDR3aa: CASSFVLGPTDTQYF
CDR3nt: TGTGCCAGCAGCTTTGTACTTGGGCCCACAGATACGCAGTATTTT

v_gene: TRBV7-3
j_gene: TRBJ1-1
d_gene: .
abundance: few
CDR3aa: CASSYGGPNTEAFF
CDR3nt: TGTGCCAGCAGCTATGGGGGCCCTAACACTGAAGCTTTCTTT

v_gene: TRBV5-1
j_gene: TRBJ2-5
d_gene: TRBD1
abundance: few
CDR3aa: CASSALGGGETQYF
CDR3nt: TGCGCCAGCAGCGCCCTAGGGGGCGGAGAGACCCAGTACTTC

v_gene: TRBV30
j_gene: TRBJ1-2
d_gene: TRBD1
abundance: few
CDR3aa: CAWSDRGNYGYTF
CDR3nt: TGTGCCTGGAGTGACAGGGGGAACTATGGCTACACCTTC

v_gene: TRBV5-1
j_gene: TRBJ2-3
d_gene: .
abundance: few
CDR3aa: CASSLVTDTQYF
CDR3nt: TGCGCCAGCAGCTTGGTCACAGATACGCAGTATTTT

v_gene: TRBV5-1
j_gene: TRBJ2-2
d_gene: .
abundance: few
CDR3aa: CASSLAPRGAGELFF
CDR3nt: TGCGCCAGCAGCTTGGCCCCGCGAGGGGCCGGGGAGCTGTTTTTT

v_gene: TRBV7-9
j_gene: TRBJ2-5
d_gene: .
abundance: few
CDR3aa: CASSSSGESETQYF
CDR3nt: TGTGCCAGCAGCTCGTCGGGGGAGTCAGAGACCCAGTACTTC

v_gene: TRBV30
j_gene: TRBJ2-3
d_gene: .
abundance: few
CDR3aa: CAWREGLRATQYF
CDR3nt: TGTGCCTGGAGAGAAGGCTTGCGAGCTACGCAGTATTTT

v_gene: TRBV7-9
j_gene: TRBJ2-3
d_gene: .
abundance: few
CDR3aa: CASSLWGRGSTDTQYF
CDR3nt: TGTGCCAGCAGCCTTTGGGGCAGGGGCTCCACAGATACGCAGTATTTT

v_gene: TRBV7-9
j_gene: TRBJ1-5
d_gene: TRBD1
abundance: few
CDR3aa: CASSLAPGTGRDQPQHF
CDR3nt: TGTGCCAGCAGCTTAGCTCCCGGGACAGGGAGGGATCAGCCCCAGCATTTT

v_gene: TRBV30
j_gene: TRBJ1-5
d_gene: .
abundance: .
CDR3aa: CAWSRTDNQPQHF
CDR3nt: TGTGCCTGGAGTAGGACAGACAATCAGCCCCAGCATTTT

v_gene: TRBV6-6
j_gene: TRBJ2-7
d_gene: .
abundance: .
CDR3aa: CASRPSTDYYEQYF
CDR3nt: TGTGCCAGCAGACCTTCGACGGATTACTACGAGCAGTACTTC

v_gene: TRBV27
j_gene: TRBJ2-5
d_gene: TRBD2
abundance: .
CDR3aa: CASSFGLADGETQYF
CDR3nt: TGTGCCAGCAGTTTTGGGCTAGCGGACGGAGAGACCCAGTACTTC

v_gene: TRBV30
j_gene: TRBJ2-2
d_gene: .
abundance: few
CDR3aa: CAWSSTDTGELFF
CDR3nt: TGTGCCTGGAGTTCGACCGACACCGGGGAGCTGTTTTTT

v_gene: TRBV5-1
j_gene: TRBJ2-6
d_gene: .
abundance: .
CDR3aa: CASSLLSGANVLTF
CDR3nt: TGCGCCAGCAGCTTGCTTTCTGGGGCCAACGTCCTGACTTTC

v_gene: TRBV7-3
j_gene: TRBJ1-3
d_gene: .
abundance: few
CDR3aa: CASSKGVGNTIYF
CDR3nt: TGTGCCAGCAGCAAGGGAGTTGGAAACACCATATATTTT

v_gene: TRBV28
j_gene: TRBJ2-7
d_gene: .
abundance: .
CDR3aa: CASSVQGGLSYEQYF
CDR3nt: TGTGCCAGCAGTGTACAGGGAGGCCTCTCCTACGAGCAGTACTTC

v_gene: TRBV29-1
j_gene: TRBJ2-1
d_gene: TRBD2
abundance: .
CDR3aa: CSVDRLAGGFNEQFF
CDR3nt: TGCAGCGTCGATCGACTAGCGGGAGGGTTCAATGAGCAGTTCTTC

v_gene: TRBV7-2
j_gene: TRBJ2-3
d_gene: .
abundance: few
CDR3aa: CASSLTPDTQYF
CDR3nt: TGTGCCAGCAGCTTGACTCCGGATACGCAGTATTTT

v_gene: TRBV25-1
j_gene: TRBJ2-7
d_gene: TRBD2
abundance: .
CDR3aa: CASRVGGSSYEQYF
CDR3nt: TGTGCCAGCAGGGTCGGCGGGAGCTCCTACGAGCAGTACTTC

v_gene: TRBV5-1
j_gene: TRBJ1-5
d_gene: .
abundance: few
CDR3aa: CASSLEANSNQPQHF
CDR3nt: TGCGCCAGCAGCTTGGAGGCAAATAGCAATCAGCCCCAGCATTTT

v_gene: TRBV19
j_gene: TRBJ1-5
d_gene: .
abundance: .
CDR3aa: CASSGQGPIYVEDRPQHF
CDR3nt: TGTGCCAGTAGTGGTCAGGGGCCAATCTATGTGGAAGATCGGCCCCAGCATTTT

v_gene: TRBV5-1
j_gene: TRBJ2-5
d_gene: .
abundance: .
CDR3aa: CASSLAPGLEEETQYF
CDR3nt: TGCGCCAGCAGCTTAGCCCCGGGACTGGAAGAGGAGACCCAGTACTTC

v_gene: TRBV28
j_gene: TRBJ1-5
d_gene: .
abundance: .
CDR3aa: CASSLSNTWLNQPQHF
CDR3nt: TGTGCCAGCAGTTTATCCAACACCTGGTTGAATCAGCCCCAGCATTTT

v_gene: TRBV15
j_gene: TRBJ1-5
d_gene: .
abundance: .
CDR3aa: CATSRDEDQPQHF
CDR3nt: TGTGCCACCAGCAGAGATGAGGATCAGCCCCAGCATTTT

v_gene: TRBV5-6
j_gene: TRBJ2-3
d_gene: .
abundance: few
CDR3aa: CASSSYQRDTQYF
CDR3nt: TGTGCCAGCAGCTCCTATCAGCGAGATACGCAGTATTTT

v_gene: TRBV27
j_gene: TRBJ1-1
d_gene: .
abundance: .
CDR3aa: CASSLRLVSEAFF
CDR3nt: TGTGCCAGCAGTCTTCGATTAGTCAGTGAAGCTTTCTTT

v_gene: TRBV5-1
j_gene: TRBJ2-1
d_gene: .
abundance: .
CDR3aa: CASSLGGGNFEQFF
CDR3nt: TGCGCCAGCAGCTTGGGAGGCGGTAACTTTGAGCAGTTCTTC

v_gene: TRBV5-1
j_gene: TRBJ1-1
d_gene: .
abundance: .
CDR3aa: CASSLGRGSRTEAFF
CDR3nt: TGCGCCAGCAGCTTGGGAAGAGGGAGTCGTACTGAAGCTTTCTTT

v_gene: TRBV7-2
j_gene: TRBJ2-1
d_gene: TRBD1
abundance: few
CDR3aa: CASSWTGKDWDEQFF
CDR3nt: TGTGCCAGCAGCTGGACAGGGAAAGATTGGGATGAGCAGTTCTTC

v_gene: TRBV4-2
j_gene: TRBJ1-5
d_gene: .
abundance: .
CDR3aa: CASSRDTGNNQPQHF
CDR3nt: TGTGCCAGCAGTCGGGACACGGGAAATAATCAGCCCCAGCATTTT

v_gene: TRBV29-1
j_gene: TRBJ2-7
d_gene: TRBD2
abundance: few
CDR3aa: CSFLAGPTYEQYF
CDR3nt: TGCAGTTTCTTAGCGGGACCCACGTACGAGCAGTACTTC

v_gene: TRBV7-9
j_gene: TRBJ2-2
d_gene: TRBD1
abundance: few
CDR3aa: CASSLEPWTGPSNTGELFF
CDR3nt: TGTGCCAGCAGCTTAGAGCCTTGGACAGGTCCCTCGAACACCGGGGAGCTGTTTTTT

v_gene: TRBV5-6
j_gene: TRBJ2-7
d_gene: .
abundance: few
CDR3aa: CASSIQGGHYEQYF
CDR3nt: TGTGCCAGCAGCATCCAGGGGGGCCACTACGAGCAGTACTTC

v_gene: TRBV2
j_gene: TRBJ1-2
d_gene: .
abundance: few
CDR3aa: CASSPPGPAVYTF
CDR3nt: TGTGCCAGCAGCCCGCCGGGTCCTGCTGTCTACACCTTC

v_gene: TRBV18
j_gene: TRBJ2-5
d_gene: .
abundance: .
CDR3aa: CASSPPVRAETQYF
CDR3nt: TGTGCCAGCTCACCACCAGTCAGGGCGGAGACCCAGTACTTC

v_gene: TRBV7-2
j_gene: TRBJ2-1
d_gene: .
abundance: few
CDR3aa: CASRGTGGYNEQFF
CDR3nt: TGTGCCAGCAGGGGGACTGGTGGGTACAATGAGCAGTTCTTC

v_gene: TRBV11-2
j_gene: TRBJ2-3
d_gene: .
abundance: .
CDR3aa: CASSLANQRTDTQYF
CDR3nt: TGTGCCAGCAGCTTAGCTAATCAACGCACAGATACGCAGTATTTT

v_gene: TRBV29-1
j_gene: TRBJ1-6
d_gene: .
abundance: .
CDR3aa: CSAQGPGYNSPLHF
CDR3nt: TGCAGCGCTCAGGGCCCGGGGTATAATTCACCCCTCCACTTT

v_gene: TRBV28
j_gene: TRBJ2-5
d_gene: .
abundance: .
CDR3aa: CASSSQGGWETQYF
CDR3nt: TGTGCCAGCAGTAGCCAGGGGGGATGGGAGACCCAGTACTTC

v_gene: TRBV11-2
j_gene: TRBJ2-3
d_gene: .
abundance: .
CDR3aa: CASSLAALAGTDTQYF
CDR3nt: TGTGCCAGCAGCTTAGCCGCACTAGCAGGCACAGATACGCAGTATTTT

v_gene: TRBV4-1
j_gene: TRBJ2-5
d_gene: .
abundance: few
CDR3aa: CASSQVVRRGAGQETQYF
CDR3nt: TGCGCCAGCAGCCAAGTAGTAAGGCGGGGTGCGGGGCAAGAGACCCAGTACTTC

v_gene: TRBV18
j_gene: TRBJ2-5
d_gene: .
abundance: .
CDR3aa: CASSPPMVETQYF
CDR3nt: TGTGCCAGCTCACCACCGATGGTAGAGACCCAGTACTTC

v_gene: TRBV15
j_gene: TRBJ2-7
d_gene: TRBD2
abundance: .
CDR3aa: CATSRDPGGRDEQYF
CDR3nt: TGTGCCACCAGCAGAGATCCGGGAGGCAGGGACGAGCAGTACTTC

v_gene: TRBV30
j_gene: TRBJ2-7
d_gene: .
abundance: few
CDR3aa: CAWTDPPQDYEQYF
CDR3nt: TGTGCCTGGACCGACCCCCCTCAGGACTACGAGCAGTACTTC

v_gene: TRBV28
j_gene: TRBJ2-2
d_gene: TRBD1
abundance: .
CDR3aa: CASSSEQGTGELFF
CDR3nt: TGTGCCAGCAGTTCGGAACAGGGGACCGGGGAGCTGTTTTTT

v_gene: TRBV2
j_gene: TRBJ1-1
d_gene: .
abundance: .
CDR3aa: CASSEEARLLAFF
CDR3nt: TGTGCCAGCAGTGAAGAGGCCAGATTATTAGCTTTCTTT

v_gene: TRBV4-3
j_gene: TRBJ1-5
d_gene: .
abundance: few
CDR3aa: CASSPTGNNQPQHF
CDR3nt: TGCGCCAGCAGCCCGACAGGTAACAATCAGCCCCAGCATTTT

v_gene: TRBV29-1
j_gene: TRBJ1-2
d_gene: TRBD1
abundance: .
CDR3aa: CSVDLGTGSYGYTF
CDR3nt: TGCAGCGTTGATCTGGGGACAGGGAGCTATGGCTACACCTTC

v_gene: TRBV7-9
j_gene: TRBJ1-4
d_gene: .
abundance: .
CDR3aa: CASSPPGGDFLFF
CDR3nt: TGTGCCAGCAGCCCCCCGGGAGGGGATTTCCTGTTTTTT